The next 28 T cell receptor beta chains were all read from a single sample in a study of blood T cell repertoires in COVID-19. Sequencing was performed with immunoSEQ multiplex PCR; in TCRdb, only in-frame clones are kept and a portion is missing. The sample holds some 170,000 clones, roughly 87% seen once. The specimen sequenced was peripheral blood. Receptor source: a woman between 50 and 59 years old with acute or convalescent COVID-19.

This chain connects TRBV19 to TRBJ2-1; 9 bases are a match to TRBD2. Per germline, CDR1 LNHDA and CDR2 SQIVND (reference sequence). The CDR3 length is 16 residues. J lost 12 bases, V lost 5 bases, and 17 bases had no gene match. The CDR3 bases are TGTGCCAGTAGTCCAATAGCGGGAGAGACAACAATGACGCAGTTCTTC. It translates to CASSPIAGETTMTQFF.

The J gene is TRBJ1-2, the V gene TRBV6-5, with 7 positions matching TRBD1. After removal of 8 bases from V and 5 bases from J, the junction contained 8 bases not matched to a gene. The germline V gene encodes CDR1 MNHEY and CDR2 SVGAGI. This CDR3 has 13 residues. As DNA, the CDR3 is TGTGCCAGCCGAAAAGGGGGCCAGTATGGCTACACCTTC. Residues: CASRKGGQYGYTF.

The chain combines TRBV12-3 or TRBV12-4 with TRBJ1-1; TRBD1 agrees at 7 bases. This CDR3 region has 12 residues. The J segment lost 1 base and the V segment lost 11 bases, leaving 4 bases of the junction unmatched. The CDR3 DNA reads TGTGCCTGTAACAGGGGGAACACTGAAGCTTTCTTT. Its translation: CACNRGNTEAFF.

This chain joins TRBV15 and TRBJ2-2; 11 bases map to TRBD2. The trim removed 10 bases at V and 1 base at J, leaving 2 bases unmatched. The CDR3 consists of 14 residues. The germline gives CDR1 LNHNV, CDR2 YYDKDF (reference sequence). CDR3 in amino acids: CASGTSGNTGELFF. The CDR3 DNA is TGTGCCAGCGGGACTAGCGGGAACACCGGGGAGCTGTTTTTT.

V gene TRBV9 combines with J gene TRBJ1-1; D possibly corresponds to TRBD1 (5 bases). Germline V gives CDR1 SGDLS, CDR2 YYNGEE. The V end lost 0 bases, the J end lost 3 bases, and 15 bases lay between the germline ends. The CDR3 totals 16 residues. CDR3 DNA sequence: TGTGCCAGCAGCGTAGGACAGTCAAAGTGGGACACTGAAGCTTTCTTT. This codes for CASSVGQSKWDTEAFF.

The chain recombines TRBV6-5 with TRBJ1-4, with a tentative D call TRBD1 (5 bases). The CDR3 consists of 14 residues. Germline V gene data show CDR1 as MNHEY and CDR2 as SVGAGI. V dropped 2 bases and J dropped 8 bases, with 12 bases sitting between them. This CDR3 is CASSYQGDREKLFF. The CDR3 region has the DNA TGTGCCAGCAGTTACCAAGGGGATCGAGAAAAACTGTTTTTT.

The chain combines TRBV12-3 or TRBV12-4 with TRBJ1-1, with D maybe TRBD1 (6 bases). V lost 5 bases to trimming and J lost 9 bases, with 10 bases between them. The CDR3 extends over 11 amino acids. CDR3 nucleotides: TGTGCCAGCAGTCCACAGGGCAAAGCTTTCTTT. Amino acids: CASSPQGKAFF.

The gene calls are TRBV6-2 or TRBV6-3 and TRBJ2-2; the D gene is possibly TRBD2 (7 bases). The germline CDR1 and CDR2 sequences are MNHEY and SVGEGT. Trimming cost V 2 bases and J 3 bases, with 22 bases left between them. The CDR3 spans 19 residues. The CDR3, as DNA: TGTGCCAGCAGTTACCGCTTCCGACGGGGGGCGCCGGACACCGGGGAGCTGTTTTTT. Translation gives CASSYRFRRGAPDTGELFF.

The CDR3 protein is CASSLLAGGRKNIQYF. In DNA, the CDR3 is TGTGCCAGCAGTTTACTAGCGGGAGGACGCAAAAACATTCAGTACTTC. This rearrangement joins TRBV2 to TRBJ2-4; 12 bases are a match to TRBD2. Per the germline V gene, CDR1 is SNHLY and CDR2 is FYNNEI. V lost 5 bases and J lost 3; bases outside the gene matches: 5. The CDR3 is 16 amino acids.

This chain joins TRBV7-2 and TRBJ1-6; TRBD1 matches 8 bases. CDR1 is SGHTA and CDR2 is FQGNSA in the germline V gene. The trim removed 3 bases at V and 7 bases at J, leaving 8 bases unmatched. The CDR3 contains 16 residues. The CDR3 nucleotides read TGTGCCAGCAGCTTGGTGACACAGGGGGGCAATTCACCCCTCCACTTT. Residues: CASSLVTQGGNSPLHF.

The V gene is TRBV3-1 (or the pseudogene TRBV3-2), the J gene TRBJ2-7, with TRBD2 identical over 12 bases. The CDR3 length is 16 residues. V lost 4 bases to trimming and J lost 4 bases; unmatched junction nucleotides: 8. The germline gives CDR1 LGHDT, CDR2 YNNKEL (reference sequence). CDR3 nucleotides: TGTGCCAGCAGCCCTGATACTAGCGGGAGGTTTTACGAGCAGTACTTC. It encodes CASSPDTSGRFYEQYF.

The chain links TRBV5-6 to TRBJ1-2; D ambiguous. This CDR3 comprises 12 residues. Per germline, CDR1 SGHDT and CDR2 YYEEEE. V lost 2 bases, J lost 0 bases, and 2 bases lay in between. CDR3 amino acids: CASSFSNYGYTF. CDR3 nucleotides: TGTGCCAGCAGCTTCTCTAACTATGGCTACACCTTC.

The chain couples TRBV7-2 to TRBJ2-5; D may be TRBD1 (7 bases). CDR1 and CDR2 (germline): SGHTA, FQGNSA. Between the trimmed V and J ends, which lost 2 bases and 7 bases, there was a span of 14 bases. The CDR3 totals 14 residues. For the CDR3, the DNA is TGTGCCAGCAGCTTATCAGGGGGGCCTGGGACCCAGTACTTC. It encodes CASSLSGGPGTQYF.

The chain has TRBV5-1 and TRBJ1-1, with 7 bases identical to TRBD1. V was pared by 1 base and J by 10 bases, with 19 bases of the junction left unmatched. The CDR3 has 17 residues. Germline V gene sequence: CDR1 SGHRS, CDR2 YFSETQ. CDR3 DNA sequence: TGCGCCAGCAGCTTGATAGCCCCTGGCGGAGGGGGCAATCGAGCTTTCTTT. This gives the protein CASSLIAPGGGGNRAFF.

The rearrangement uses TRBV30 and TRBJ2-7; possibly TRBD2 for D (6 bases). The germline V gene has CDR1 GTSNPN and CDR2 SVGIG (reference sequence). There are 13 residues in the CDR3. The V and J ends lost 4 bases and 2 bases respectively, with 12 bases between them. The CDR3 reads CAWTPGLPYEQYF. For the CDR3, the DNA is TGTGCCTGGACCCCGGGACTTCCCTACGAGCAGTACTTC. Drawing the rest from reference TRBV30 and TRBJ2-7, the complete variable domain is SQTIHQWPATLVQPVGSPLSLECTVEGTSNPNLYWYRQAAGRGLQLLFYSVGIGQISSEVPQNLSASRPQDRQFILSSKKLLLSDSGFYLCAWTPGLPYEQYFGPGTRLTVT.

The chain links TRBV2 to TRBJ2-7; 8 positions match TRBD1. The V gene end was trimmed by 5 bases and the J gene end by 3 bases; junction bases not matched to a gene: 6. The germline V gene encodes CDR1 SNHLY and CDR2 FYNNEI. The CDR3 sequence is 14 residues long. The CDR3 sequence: CASSWTGSHYEQYF. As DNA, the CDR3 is TGTGCCAGCAGTTGGACAGGGTCGCACTACGAGCAGTACTTC.

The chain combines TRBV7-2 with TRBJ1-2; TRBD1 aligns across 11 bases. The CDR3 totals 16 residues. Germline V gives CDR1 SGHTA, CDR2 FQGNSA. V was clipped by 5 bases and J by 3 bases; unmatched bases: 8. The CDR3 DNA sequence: TGTGCCAGCAGCCTGGGACAGGGGGTAGGGTACTATGGCTACACCTTC. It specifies CASSLGQGVGYYGYTF.

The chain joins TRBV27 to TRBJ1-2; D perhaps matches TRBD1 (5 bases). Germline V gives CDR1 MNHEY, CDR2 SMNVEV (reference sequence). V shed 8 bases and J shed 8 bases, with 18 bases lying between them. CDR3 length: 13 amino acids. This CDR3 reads CASALAGSWGYTF. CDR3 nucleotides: TGTGCCAGCGCCCTGGCAGGGTCCTGGGGCTACACCTTC.

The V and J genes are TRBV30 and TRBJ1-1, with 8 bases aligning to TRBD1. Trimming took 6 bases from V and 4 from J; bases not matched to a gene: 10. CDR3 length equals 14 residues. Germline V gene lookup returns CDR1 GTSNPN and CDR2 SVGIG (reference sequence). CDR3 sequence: CACTRQGIVTEAFF. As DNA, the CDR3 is TGTGCCTGCACCCGACAGGGGATCGTCACTGAAGCTTTCTTT.

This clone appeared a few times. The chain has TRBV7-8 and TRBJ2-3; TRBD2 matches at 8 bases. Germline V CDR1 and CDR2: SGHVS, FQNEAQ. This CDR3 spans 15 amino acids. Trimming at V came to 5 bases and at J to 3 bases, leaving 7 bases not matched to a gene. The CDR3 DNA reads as TGTGCCAGCAGCCCAAGGGGACTAGTAACAGATACGCAGTATTTT. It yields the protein CASSPRGLVTDTQYF.

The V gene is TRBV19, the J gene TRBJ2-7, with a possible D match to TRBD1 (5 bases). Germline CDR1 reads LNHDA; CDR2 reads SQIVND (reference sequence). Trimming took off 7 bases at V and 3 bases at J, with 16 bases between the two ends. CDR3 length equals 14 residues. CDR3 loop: CASTGAGNHYEQYF. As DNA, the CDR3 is TGTGCCAGTACTGGCGCAGGGAACCACTACGAGCAGTACTTC.

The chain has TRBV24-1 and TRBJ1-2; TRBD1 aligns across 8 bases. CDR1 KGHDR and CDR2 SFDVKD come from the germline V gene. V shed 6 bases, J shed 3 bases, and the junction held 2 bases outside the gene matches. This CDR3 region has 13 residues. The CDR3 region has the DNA TGTGCCACCAGTATGACAGGGGACTATGGCTACACCTTC. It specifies CATSMTGDYGYTF.

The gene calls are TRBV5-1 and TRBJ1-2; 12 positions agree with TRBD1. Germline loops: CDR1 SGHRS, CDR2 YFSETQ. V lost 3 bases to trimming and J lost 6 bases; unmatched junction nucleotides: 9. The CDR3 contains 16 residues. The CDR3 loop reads CASSYNRDRGQDGYTF. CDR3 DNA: TGCGCCAGCAGCTACAATCGGGACAGGGGGCAGGATGGCTACACCTTC. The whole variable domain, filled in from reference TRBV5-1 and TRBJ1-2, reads KAGVTQTPRYLIKTRGQQVTLSCSPISGHRSVSWYQQTPGQGLQFLFEYFSETQRNKGNFPGRFSGRQFSNSRSEMNVSTLELGDSALYLCASSYNRDRGQDGYTFGSGTRLTVV.

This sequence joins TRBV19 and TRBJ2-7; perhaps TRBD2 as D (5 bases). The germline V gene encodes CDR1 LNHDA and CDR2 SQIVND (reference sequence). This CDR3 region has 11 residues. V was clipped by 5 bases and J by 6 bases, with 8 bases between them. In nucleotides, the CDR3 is TGTGCCAGTAGTGCCGGACTCGAGCAGTACTTC. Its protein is CASSAGLEQYF.

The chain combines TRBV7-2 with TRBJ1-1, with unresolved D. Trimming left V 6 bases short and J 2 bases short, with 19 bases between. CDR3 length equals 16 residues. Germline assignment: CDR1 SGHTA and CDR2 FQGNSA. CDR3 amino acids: CASRGPFRGVNTEAFF. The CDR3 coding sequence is TGTGCCAGCAGGGGTCCTTTTCGGGGAGTCAACACTGAAGCTTTCTTT.

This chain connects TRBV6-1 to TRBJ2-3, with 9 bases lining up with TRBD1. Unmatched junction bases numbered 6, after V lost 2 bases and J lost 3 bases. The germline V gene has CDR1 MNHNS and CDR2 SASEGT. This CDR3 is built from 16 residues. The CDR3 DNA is TGTGCCAGCAGTGAATGGAGGGACAGGGAAACAGATACGCAGTATTTT. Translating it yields CASSEWRDRETDTQYF.

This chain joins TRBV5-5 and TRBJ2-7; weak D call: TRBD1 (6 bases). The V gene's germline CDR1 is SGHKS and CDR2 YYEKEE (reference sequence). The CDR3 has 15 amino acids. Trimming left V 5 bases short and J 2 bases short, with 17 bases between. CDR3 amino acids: CASRRGTTVTYEQYF. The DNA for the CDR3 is TGTGCCAGCAGGAGGGGGACAACGGTGACCTACGAGCAGTACTTC.

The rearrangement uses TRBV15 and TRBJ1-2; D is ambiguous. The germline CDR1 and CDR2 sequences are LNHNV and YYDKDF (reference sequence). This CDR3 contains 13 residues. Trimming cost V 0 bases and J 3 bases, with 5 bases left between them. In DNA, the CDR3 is TGTGCCACCAGCAGAGAGGCATACTATGGCTACACCTTC. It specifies CATSREAYYGYTF.